This TCR beta chain came from a study of blood T cell repertoires in COVID-19. This clone was seen just once. Repertoires were generated with immunoSEQ multiplex PCR, while TCRdb's copy carries only in-frame clones and drops some. The table has under 200,000 clones, around nine tenths seen once. V gave up 3 bases and J gave up 7 bases, with 13 bases separating them. Germline lookup yields CDR1 SGHDT and CDR2 YYEEEE. This CDR3 is 13 amino acids long. The TCR originated in a woman in her fifties or sixties who had recovered from COVID-19. V and J are TRBV5-6 and TRBJ1-2; D unclear. Sequenced: PBMCs or T cells enriched from blood (not recorded which). Here the CDR3 reads CASSSVRRGGYTF. DNA of the CDR3: TGTGCCAGCAGCTCCGTTCGGCGCGGTGGCTACACCTTC.